This entry lists 30 T cell receptor beta chains sequenced from one sample in a study of OX40 agonist ivuxolimab in advanced cancers. Clones were read by immunoSEQ multiplex PCR, and TCRdb kept only the in-frame ones, dropping some. The table includes around 41,000 clones, just under 90% detected once. This material consisted of CD4+ or CD8+ T cells sorted from blood, taken in a trial of the OX40 agonist ivuxolimab. The receptors come from an adult with an advanced solid tumor such as melanoma, head and neck, liver or kidney cancer.

V is TRBV14 and J is TRBJ2-7; D possibly corresponds to TRBD1 (6 bases). The CDR3 length is 14 residues. From germline, CDR1 is SGHDN and CDR2 FVKESK. Trimming shortened V by 3 bases and J by 3 bases, and 12 bases separated the two germline ends. CDR3 in amino acids: CASSQIDRIYEQYF. The CDR3 nucleotides read TGTGCCAGCAGCCAGATTGACAGGATCTACGAGCAGTACTTC.

The chain recombines TRBV5-1 with TRBJ2-3; 9 positions agree with TRBD2. Trimming removed 0 bases from V and 2 bases from J; junction bases left unmatched: 4. CDR1 and CDR2 (germline): SGHRS, YFSETQ. The CDR3 is 16 residues long. The CDR3 DNA reads as TGCGCCAGCAGCTTGGCCCCGGGACTAGCCACAGATACGCAGTATTTT. It is translated as CASSLAPGLATDTQYF.

The chain is built from TRBV25-1 and TRBJ1-3; D call uncertain. Germline CDR1 and CDR2: MGHDK and SYGVNS. This CDR3 is 15 amino acids long. Trimming removed 2 bases at V and 0 bases at J, with 8 bases between. CDR3 DNA: TGTGCCAGCAGTGAAACAGTTATCTCTGGAAACACCATATATTTT. Translation gives CASSETVISGNTIYF.

The chain recombines TRBV5-1 with TRBJ1-5; 7 bases are shared with TRBD1. Per the germline V gene, CDR1 is SGHRS and CDR2 is YFSETQ. CDR3 length: 14 residues. Trimming at V came to 4 bases and at J to 9 bases, leaving 10 bases not matched to a gene. The CDR3 loop is CASSPDRAAGPQHF. In DNA form, the CDR3 reads TGCGCCAGCAGCCCCGACAGGGCTGCAGGGCCCCAGCATTTT.

This sequence joins TRBV29-1 and TRBJ2-1; no clear D gene. Looked up from germline, CDR1 is SQVTM and CDR2 is ANQGSEA. This CDR3 comprises 13 residues. V was cut by 4 bases and J by 6 bases, with 13 bases left in between. CDR3 region: CSVAFLTFNEQFF. The CDR3 DNA reads TGCAGCGTTGCCTTCTTGACATTCAATGAGCAGTTCTTC.

The rearrangement joins TRBV18 to TRBJ2-5; the D gene is possibly TRBD2 (6 bases). CDR1 is KGHSH, CDR2 LQKENI, per germline. V lost 1 base to trimming and J lost 5 bases, with 17 bases between them. The CDR3 is made up of 16 amino acids. Here the CDR3 reads CASSPLLPVGGETQYF. In DNA, the CDR3 is TGTGCCAGCTCACCACTCCTCCCGGTCGGAGGGGAGACCCAGTACTTC.

V is TRBV19 and J is TRBJ2-5, with 8 bases fitting TRBD1. Germline CDR1 and CDR2: LNHDA and SQIVND (reference sequence). Unmatched junction bases numbered 6, after V lost 5 bases and J lost 7 bases. The CDR3 consists of 13 residues. CDR3 in amino acids: CASSDRGIRTQYF. CDR3 coding DNA: TGTGCCAGTAGTGACAGGGGTATACGGACCCAGTACTTC.

This clone was detected once. The chain joins TRBV27 to TRBJ2-7, with 9 nucleotides matching TRBD1. CDR3 length: 14 amino acids. J was trimmed by 6 bases and V by 6 bases; bases with no gene match: 9. Germline lookup yields CDR1 MNHEY and CDR2 SMNVEV (reference sequence). CDR3: CASSRTGVASEQYF. DNA for the CDR3: TGTGCCAGCAGCCGGACAGGGGTGGCTAGCGAGCAGTACTTC.

The chain recombines TRBV10-2 with TRBJ2-2; D remains ambiguous. Germline values: CDR1 WSHSY, CDR2 SAAADI. The CDR3 consists of 11 residues. Trimming pared 6 bases from V and 6 bases from J, leaving 5 bases between. CDR3 DNA sequence: TGCGCCAGCAGGGGGTCCGGGGAGCTGTTTTTT. The encoded protein is CASRGSGELFF.

The chain joins TRBV5-6 to TRBJ2-6, with 7 bases aligning to TRBD1. CDR1 and CDR2 from the germline V gene are SGHDT and YYEEEE. The CDR3 extends over 14 amino acids. V shed 5 bases, J shed 7 bases, and the junction held 6 bases outside the gene matches. The CDR3 coding sequence is TGTGCCAGCAGTACAGGGGAAGGTGCCAACGTCCTGACTTTC. The encoded protein is CASSTGEGANVLTF.

As DNA, the CDR3 is TGTGCCAGCAGTGAAAAGCGGGGTGCCTACAATGAGCAGTTCTTC. This encodes CASSEKRGAYNEQFF. J is TRBJ2-1 and V is TRBV2; 7 bases map to TRBD2. The J segment lost 2 bases and the V segment lost 2 bases, leaving 3 bases of the junction unmatched. Germline lookup yields CDR1 SNHLY and CDR2 FYNNEI. The CDR3 consists of 15 residues.

The chain uses TRBV5-6 and TRBJ1-1, with D possibly TRBD1 on 6 matching bases. CDR3 length: 14 amino acids. From germline, CDR1 is SGHDT and CDR2 YYEEEE. The germline V and J ends were trimmed by 4 bases and 8 bases, with 18 bases remaining between them. CDR3 in amino acids: CASSQPGQGREAFF. CDR3 in DNA: TGTGCCAGCAGCCAACCGGGCCAGGGGAGAGAAGCTTTCTTT. Full variable domain (missing parts from reference TRBV5-6 and TRBJ1-1): DAGVTQSPTHLIKTRGQQVTLRCSPKSGHDTVSWYQQALGQGPQFIFQYYEEEERQRGNFPDRFSGHQFPNYSSELNVNALLLGDSALYLCASSQPGQGREAFFGQGTRLTVV.

The gene calls are TRBV5-4 and TRBJ2-2; D is possibly TRBD2 (5 bases). The ends were cut back, 0 bases at V and 4 bases at J, with 7 bases in the middle. From germline, CDR1 is SGHNT and CDR2 YYREEE (reference sequence). This CDR3 is 14 amino acids long. As DNA, the CDR3 is TGTGCCAGCAGCTTGGTGGCGGGCACCGGGGAGCTGTTTTTT. This sequence encodes CASSLVAGTGELFF.

The chain links TRBV9 to TRBJ2-1; D call uncertain. The V gene's germline CDR1 is SGDLS and CDR2 YYNGEE. Deletions cut 0 bases from V and 3 bases from J, with 10 bases between. This CDR3 comprises 15 residues. CDR3 protein: CASSVGTRVYNEQFF. CDR3 sequence (DNA): TGTGCCAGCAGCGTAGGGACCCGCGTCTACAATGAGCAGTTCTTC.

V is TRBV5-1 and J is TRBJ2-3; D may be TRBD2 (6 bases). This CDR3 comprises 16 residues. Germline V gene lookup returns CDR1 SGHRS and CDR2 YFSETQ. Trimming took off 8 bases at V and 0 bases at J, with 19 bases between the two ends. CDR3 sequence (DNA): TGCGCCAGTAACCCCCAGGGCGGGGCGAGCACAGATACGCAGTATTTT. Protein: CASNPQGGASTDTQYF.

This clone was observed a handful of times. This chain joins TRBV7-9 and TRBJ2-1, with TRBD1 identical over 11 bases. V shed 2 bases, J shed 6 bases, and the junction held 6 bases outside the gene matches. The CDR3 is 16 residues long. Germline V gene sequence: CDR1 SEHNR, CDR2 FQNEAQ (reference sequence). Here the CDR3 reads CASSLTRTGGGNEQFF. CDR3 sequence (DNA): TGTGCCAGCAGCTTAACTCGGACAGGGGGCGGCAATGAGCAGTTCTTC.

The chain recombines TRBV5-6 with TRBJ2-1; 9 nucleotides align to TRBD2. This CDR3 region has 16 residues. CDR1 and CDR2 from the germline V gene are SGHDT and YYEEEE. V shed 4 bases and J 0 bases; nucleotides not matched to a gene: 5. The CDR3, as DNA: TGTGCCAGCAGCAAGGGGACTAGCCGCTCCTACAATGAGCAGTTCTTC. As protein: CASSKGTSRSYNEQFF.

V is TRBV11-2 and J is TRBJ2-3, with TRBD2 as a possible D gene (5 bases). The CDR3 extends over 16 amino acids. V lost 0 bases, J lost 0 bases, and 10 bases lay in between. CDR1 and CDR2 (germline): SGHAT, FQNNGV. The CDR3 coding sequence is TGTGCCAGCAGCTTAGATAGGTGGACTAGCACAGATACGCAGTATTTT. It yields the protein CASSLDRWTSTDTQYF.

This chain connects TRBV11-2 to TRBJ1-1; D might be TRBD1 (6 bases). The V gene lost 1 base and the J gene lost 4 bases, with 10 bases spanning the gap. The CDR3 length is 14 residues. CDR1 and CDR2 (germline): SGHAT, FQNNGV. The CDR3 DNA is TGTGCCAGCAGCTTAGGACAGGCTAGCACTGAAGCTTTCTTT. Its protein is CASSLGQASTEAFF.

The chain carries TRBV4-2 and TRBJ2-5; D may be TRBD1 or TRBD2 (5 bases each). V was shortened by 0 bases and J by 0 bases, with 8 bases between the two germline ends. CDR3 length: 15 residues. Germline CDR1 and CDR2: LGHNA and YNFKEQ. The CDR3 is CASSQDPGHQETQYF. For the CDR3, the DNA is TGTGCCAGCAGCCAAGATCCGGGACACCAAGAGACCCAGTACTTC.

The rearrangement joins TRBV5-1 to TRBJ2-1, with 11 nucleotides matching TRBD1. Trimming removed 4 bases from V and 9 bases from J; junction bases left unmatched: 9. Germline V lookup: CDR1 SGHRS, CDR2 YFSETQ. The CDR3 has 15 amino acids. CDR3 sequence (DNA): TGCGCCAGCAGCGGCGGACAGGGGGCTCTCGGTGAGCAGTTCTTC. It specifies CASSGGQGALGEQFF.

The chain has TRBV7-9 and TRBJ2-3; D remains unclear. The V gene lost 2 bases and the J gene lost 4 bases, with 4 bases spanning the gap. Germline V gives CDR1 SEHNR, CDR2 FQNEAQ (reference sequence). The CDR3 contains 12 residues. CDR3 sequence: CASSLYADTQYF. Written as DNA, the CDR3 is TGTGCCAGCAGCTTATACGCAGATACGCAGTATTTT.

The chain couples TRBV28 to TRBJ2-2; TRBD1 agrees at 8 bases. Trimming removed 6 bases from V and 3 bases from J; junction bases left unmatched: 12. The CDR3 runs to 17 residues. CDR1 and CDR2 from the germline V gene are MDHEN and SYDVKM. CDR3 sequence reads: CASSLTQGARDTGELFF. CDR3 nucleotide sequence: TGTGCCAGCAGCCTTACCCAGGGGGCGCGTGACACCGGGGAGCTGTTTTTT.

This chain uses TRBV6-1 with TRBJ2-7; D gene unclear. CDR3 length equals 12 residues. Trimming removed 6 bases from V and 4 bases from J, with 10 bases in between. CDR1 is MNHNS and CDR2 is SASEGT in the germline V gene. CDR3 loop: CASSRTAYEQYF. The DNA for the CDR3 is TGTGCCAGCAGCAGGACGGCATACGAGCAGTACTTC.

The rearrangement links TRBV28 to TRBJ2-5; 10 bases fit TRBD1. V lost 7 bases to trimming and J lost 4 bases; unmatched junction nucleotides: 6. CDR1 and CDR2 from the germline V gene are MDHEN and SYDVKM. The CDR3 is made up of 14 amino acids. The CDR3 DNA reads TGTGCCAGCACCATGACAGGGGGCAGAGAGACCCAGTACTTC. This encodes CASTMTGGRETQYF.

The chain links TRBV2 to TRBJ2-7; no clear D. Germline CDR1 and CDR2: SNHLY and FYNNEI. This CDR3 is 13 amino acids long. V was shortened by 2 bases and J by 3 bases, with 8 bases between the two germline ends. The DNA for the CDR3 is TGTGCCAGCAGTGAAACCAGGTACTACGAGCAGTACTTC. The encoded protein is CASSETRYYEQYF.

This clone was seen only a few times. The chain combines TRBV6-1 with TRBJ1-5, with 7 bases that match TRBD1. Per germline, CDR1 MNHNS and CDR2 SASEGT. The CDR3 has 13 residues. V was pared by 9 bases and J by 4 bases, with 6 bases of the junction left unmatched. CDR3 sequence: CASTGEGNQPQHF. The CDR3 DNA sequence: TGTGCCAGTACAGGGGAAGGGAATCAGCCCCAGCATTTT.

The chain has TRBV5-1 and TRBJ1-5; D is possibly TRBD1 (5 bases). V was clipped by 1 base and J by 3 bases, with 11 bases between them. The CDR3 loop spans 15 amino acids. Germline V gene sequence: CDR1 SGHRS, CDR2 YFSETQ. CDR3 residues: CASSLISGNNQPQHF. The DNA for the CDR3 is TGCGCCAGCAGCTTGATTTCAGGGAACAATCAGCCCCAGCATTTT.

This chain joins TRBV15 and TRBJ2-1; 8 bases match TRBD2. Germline V gene data show CDR1 as LNHNV and CDR2 as YYDKDF (reference sequence). Unmatched junction bases numbered 11, after V lost 7 bases and J lost 0 bases. The CDR3 is 17 residues long. The CDR3 sequence: CATKPSGRKSSYNEQFF. The CDR3 DNA is TGTGCCACCAAACCCAGCGGGAGAAAGAGCTCCTACAATGAGCAGTTCTTC.

The chain joins TRBV19 to TRBJ2-5, with D perhaps TRBD2 (6 bases). The CDR3 is 14 amino acids. V lost 7 bases to trimming and J lost 3 bases, with 15 bases between them. Germline-derived CDR1 and CDR2 are LNHDA and SQIVND (reference sequence). The CDR3: CASTAGTAKETQYF. In nucleotides, the CDR3 is TGTGCCAGTACCGCAGGGACTGCAAAAGAGACCCAGTACTTC.